This T cell receptor (beta chain) was obtained from a study of blood T cell repertoires in COVID-19. Study in general: Researchers got acute and convalescent COVID-19 samples from the United States, Italy and Spain.

How the authors handled the data: The assay estimated nucleated cells by amplifying reference gene primers. Libraries were prepared by immunoSEQ multiplex PCR; TCRdb keeps only in-frame clonotypes and omits some of them. The D gene and trimming were derived from the DNA, and the V and J assignments and clone size from that table. This table holds roughly 87,000 clones, over 70% found once. V was pared by 3 bases and J by 6 bases, with 5 bases of the junction left unmatched. The CDR3 is 14 amino acids. Germline V gives CDR1 SGDLS, CDR2 YYNGEE. The receptor comes from a woman between 45 and 60 years old with acute or convalescent COVID-19. The sequenced sample consisted of peripheral blood. The V and J genes are TRBV9 and TRBJ2-1, with 8 bases lining up with TRBD2. The CDR3 coding sequence is TGTGCCAGCAGCGCCGTAGCGGGACTCAATGAGCAGTTCTTC. It specifies CASSAVAGLNEQFF.